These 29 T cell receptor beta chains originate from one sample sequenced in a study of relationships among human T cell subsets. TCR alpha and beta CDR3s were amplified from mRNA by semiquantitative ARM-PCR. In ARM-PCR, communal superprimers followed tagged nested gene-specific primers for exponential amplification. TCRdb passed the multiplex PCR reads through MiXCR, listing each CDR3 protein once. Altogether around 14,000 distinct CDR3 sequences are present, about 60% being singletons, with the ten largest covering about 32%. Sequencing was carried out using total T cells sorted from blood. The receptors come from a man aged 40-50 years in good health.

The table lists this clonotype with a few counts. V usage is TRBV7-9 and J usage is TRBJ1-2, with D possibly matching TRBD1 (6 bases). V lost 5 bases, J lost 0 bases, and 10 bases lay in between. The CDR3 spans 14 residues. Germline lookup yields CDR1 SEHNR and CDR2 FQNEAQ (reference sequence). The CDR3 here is CASSPDSSNYGYTF. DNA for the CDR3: TGTGCCAGCAGCCCGGACAGCTCTAACTATGGCTACACCTTC.

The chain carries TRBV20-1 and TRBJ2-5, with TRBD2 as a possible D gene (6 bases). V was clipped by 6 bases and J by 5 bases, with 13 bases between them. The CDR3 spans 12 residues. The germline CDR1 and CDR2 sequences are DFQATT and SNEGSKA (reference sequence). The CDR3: CSAGDSGETQYF. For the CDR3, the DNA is TGCAGTGCAGGGGACTCCGGGGAGACCCAGTACTTC.

CDR3 sequence reads: CADYRDKPYEQYF. The CDR3 DNA reads TGTGCCGATTACCGGGACAAGCCCTACGAGCAGTACTTC. This chain uses TRBV27 with TRBJ2-7; tentatively, D is TRBD1 (6 bases). This CDR3 contains 13 residues. CDR1 MNHEY and CDR2 SMNVEV come from the germline V gene (reference sequence). V lost 11 bases and J 2 bases, leaving 16 bases between the germline ends.

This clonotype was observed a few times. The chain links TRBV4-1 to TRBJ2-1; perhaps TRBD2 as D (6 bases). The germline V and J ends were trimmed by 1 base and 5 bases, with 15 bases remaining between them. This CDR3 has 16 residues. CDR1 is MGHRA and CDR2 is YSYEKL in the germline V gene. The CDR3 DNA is TGCGCCAGCAGCCAAGCCGGGCGATCGGGGGACAATGAGCAGTTCTTC. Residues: CASSQAGRSGDNEQFF.

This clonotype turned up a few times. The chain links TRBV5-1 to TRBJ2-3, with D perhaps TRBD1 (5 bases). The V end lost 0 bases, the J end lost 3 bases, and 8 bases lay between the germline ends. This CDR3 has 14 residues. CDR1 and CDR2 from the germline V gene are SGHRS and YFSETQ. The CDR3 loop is CASSLGRATDTQYF. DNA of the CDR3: TGCGCCAGCAGCTTGGGCAGGGCTACAGATACGCAGTATTTT.

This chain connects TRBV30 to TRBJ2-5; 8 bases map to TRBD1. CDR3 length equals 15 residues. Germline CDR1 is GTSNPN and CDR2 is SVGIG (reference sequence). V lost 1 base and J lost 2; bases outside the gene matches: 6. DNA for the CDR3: TGTGCCTGGAGTGGGGGGACAGGACTTCAAGAGACCCAGTACTTC. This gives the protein CAWSGGTGLQETQYF.

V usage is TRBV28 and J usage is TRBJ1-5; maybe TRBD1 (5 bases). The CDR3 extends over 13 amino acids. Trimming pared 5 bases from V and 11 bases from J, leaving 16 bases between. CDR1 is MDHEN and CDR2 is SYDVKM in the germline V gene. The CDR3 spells CASSPGGTGAQHF. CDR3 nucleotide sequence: TGTGCCAGCAGTCCTGGGGGGACTGGGGCCCAGCATTTT.

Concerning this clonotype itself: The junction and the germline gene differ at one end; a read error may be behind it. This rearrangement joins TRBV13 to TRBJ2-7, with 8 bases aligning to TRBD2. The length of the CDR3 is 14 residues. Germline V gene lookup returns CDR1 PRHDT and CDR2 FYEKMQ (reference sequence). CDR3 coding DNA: TGTGCCAGCAGCTTAGGCGGGAGGGCCTTGGAGCAGCACTTC. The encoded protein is CASSLGGRALEQHF.

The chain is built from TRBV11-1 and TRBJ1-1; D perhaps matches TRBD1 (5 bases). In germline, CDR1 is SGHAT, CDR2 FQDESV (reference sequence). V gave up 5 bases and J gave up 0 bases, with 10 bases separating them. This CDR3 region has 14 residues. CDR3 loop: CASSPDTLNTEAFF. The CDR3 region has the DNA TGTGCCAGCAGCCCGGACACCCTGAACACTGAAGCTTTCTTT.

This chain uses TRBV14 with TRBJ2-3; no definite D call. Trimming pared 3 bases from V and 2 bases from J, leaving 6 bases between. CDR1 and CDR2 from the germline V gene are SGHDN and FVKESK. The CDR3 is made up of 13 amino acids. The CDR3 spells CASSQDHTDTQYF. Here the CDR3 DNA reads TGTGCCAGCAGCCAGGACCACACAGATACGCAGTATTTT.

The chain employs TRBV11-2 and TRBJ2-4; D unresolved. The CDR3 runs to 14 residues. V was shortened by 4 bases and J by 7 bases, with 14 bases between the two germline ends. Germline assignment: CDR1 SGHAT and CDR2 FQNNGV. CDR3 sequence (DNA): TGTGCCAGCAGCTGGGTGGCCGGGTGGAACATTCAGTACTTC. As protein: CASSWVAGWNIQYF. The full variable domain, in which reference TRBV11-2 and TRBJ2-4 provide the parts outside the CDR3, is EAGVAQSPRYKIIEKRQSVAFWCNPISGHATLYWYQQILGQGPKLLIQFQNNGVVDDSQLPKDRFSAERLKGVDSTLKIQPAKLEDSAVYLCASSWVAGWNIQYFGAGTRLSVL.

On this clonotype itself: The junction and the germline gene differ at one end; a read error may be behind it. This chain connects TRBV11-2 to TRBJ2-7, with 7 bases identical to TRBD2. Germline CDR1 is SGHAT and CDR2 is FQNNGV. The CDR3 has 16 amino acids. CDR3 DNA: TGTGCCTGCAGCCCCGGGACTATCCTAACCTCCTACGAGCAGTACTTC. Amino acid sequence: CACSPGTILTSYEQYF.

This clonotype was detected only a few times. CDR3 nucleotide sequence: TGTGCCAGCAGCCAGCCGGGAATAGCCAAAAACATTCAGTACTTC. Protein product: CASSQPGIAKNIQYF. The J gene is TRBJ2-4, the V gene TRBV7-9; maybe TRBD2 (5 bases). This CDR3 has 15 residues. Trimming pared 5 bases from V and 0 bases from J, leaving 11 bases between. The germline gives CDR1 SEHNR, CDR2 FQNEAQ (reference sequence).

As DNA, the CDR3 is TGTGCCACCAGTGATTTACCCATAGCGGGAGGGTACAATGAGCAGTTCTTC. The encoded protein is CATSDLPIAGGYNEQFF. The rearrangement links TRBV24-1 to TRBJ2-1; TRBD2 agrees at 11 bases. The CDR3 has 17 amino acids. The V and J ends lost 1 base and 4 bases, in that order; junction bases with no gene match: 5. CDR1 KGHDR and CDR2 SFDVKD come from the germline V gene.

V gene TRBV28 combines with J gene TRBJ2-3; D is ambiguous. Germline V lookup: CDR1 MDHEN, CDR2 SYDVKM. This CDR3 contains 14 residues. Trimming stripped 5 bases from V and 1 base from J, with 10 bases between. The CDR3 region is CASSPLMGTDTQYF. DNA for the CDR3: TGTGCCAGCAGTCCTCTGATGGGCACAGATACGCAGTATTTT. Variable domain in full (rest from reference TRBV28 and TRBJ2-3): DVKVTQSSRYLVKRTGEKVFLECVQDMDHENMFWYRQDPGLGLRLIYFSYDVKMKEKGDIPEGYSVSREKKERFSLILESASTNQTSMYLCASSPLMGTDTQYFGPGTRLTVL.

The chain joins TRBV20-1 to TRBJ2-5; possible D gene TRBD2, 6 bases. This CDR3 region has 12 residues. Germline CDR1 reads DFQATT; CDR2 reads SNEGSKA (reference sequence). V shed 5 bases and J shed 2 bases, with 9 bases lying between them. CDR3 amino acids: CSALGTQETQYF. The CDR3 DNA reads TGCAGTGCTCTCGGGACTCAAGAGACCCAGTACTTC.

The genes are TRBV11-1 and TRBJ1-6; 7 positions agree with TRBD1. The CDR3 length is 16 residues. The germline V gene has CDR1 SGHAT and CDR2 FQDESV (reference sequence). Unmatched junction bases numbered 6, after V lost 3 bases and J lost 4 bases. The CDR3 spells CASSLGDRGYNSPLHF. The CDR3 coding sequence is TGTGCCAGCAGCTTGGGGGACAGAGGATATAATTCACCCCTCCACTTT.

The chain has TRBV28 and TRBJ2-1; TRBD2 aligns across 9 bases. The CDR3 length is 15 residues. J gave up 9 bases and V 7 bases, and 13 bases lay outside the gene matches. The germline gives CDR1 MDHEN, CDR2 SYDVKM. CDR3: CASIKDRGGAVEQFF. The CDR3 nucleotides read TGTGCCAGCATCAAGGATCGCGGGGGGGCGGTTGAGCAGTTCTTC. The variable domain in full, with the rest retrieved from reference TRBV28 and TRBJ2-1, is DVKVTQSSRYLVKRTGEKVFLECVQDMDHENMFWYRQDPGLGLRLIYFSYDVKMKEKGDIPEGYSVSREKKERFSLILESASTNQTSMYLCASIKDRGGAVEQFFGPGTRLTVL.

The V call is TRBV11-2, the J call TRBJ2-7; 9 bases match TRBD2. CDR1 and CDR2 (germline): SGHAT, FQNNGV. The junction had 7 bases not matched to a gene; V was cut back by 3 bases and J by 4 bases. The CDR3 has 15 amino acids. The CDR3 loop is CASSFRSGRSYEQYF. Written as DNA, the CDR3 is TGTGCCAGCAGCTTCAGGAGCGGGAGGAGTTACGAGCAGTACTTC.

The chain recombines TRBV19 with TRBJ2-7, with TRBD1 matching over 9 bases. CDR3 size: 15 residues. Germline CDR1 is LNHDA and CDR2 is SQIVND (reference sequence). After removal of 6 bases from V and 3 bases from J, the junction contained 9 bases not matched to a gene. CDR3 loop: CASSTHGTGFYEQYF. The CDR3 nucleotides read TGTGCCAGTAGCACTCACGGGACAGGGTTCTACGAGCAGTACTTC.

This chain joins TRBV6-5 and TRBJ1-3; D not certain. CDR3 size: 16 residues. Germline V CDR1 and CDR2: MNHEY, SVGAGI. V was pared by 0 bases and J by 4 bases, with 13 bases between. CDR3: CASSYSSSLWGNTIYF. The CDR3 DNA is TGTGCCAGCAGTTACTCGAGCTCCCTATGGGGAAACACCATATATTTT.

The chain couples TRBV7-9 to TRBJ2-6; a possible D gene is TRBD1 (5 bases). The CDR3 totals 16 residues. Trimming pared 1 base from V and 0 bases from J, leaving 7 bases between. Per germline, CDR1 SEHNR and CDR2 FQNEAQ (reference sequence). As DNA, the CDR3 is TGTGCCAGCAGCTTAGGCAGGGCCTCTGGGGCCAACGTCCTGACTTTC. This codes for CASSLGRASGANVLTF.

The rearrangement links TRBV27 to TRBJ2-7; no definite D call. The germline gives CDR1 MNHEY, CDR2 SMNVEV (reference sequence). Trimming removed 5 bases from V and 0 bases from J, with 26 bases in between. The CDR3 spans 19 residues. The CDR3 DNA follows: TGTGCCAGCAGTACCACTCAGACGAGGTCTTATTTAAGCTCCTACGAGCAGTACTTC. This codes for CASSTTQTRSYLSSYEQYF.

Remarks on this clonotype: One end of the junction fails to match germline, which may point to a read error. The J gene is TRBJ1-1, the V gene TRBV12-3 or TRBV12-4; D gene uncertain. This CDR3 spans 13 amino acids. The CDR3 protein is CASSHRRELEAFF. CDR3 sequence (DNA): TGTGCCAGCAGCCATAGGCGGGAACTTGAAGCTTTTTTT.

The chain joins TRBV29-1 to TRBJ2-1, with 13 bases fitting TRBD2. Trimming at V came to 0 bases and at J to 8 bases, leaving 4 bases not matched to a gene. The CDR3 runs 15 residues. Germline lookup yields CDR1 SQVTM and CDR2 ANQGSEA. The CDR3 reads CSVEDPGLAGDEQFF. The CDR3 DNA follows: TGCAGCGTTGAAGATCCCGGACTAGCGGGAGATGAGCAGTTCTTC.

CDR3 sequence reads: CASSPGQPTYEQYF. In nucleotides, the CDR3 is TGTGCCAGCTCGCCAGGACAGCCCACCTACGAGCAGTACTTC. The rearrangement uses TRBV18 and TRBJ2-7; maybe TRBD1 (6 bases). V was cut by 6 bases and J by 2 bases, with 14 bases left in between. Per germline, CDR1 KGHSH and CDR2 LQKENI. This CDR3 is built from 14 residues.

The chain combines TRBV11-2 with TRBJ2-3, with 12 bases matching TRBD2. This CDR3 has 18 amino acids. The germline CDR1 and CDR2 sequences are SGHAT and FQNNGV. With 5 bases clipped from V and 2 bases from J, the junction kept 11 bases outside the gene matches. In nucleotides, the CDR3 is TGTGCCAGCAGCAGAGGACCCGGGACTAGCGGGCACACAGATACGCAGTATTTT. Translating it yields CASSRGPGTSGHTDTQYF.

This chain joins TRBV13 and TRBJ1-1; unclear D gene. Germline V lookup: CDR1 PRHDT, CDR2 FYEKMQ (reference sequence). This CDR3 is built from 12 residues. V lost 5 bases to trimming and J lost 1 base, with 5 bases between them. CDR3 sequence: CASSPTNTEAFF. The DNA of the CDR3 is TGTGCCAGCAGCCCGACGAACACTGAAGCTTTCTTT.

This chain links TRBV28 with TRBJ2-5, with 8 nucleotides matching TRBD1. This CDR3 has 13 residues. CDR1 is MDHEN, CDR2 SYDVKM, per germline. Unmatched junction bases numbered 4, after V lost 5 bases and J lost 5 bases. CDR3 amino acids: CASSRTGLETQYF. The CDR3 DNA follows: TGTGCCAGCAGTCGGACAGGGCTGGAGACCCAGTACTTC.